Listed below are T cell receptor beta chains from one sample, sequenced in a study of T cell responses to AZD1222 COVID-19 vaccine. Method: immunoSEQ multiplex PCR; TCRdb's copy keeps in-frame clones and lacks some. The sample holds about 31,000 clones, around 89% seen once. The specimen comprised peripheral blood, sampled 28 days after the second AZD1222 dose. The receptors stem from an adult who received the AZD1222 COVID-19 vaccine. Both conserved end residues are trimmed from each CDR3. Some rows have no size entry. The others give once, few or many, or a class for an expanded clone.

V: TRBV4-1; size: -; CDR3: ASSHSGGAIYNEQF
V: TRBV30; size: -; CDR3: AWTPGQGYEQY
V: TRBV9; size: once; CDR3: ASSVEGQSTDTQY
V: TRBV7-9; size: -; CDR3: ASSLASSSVY
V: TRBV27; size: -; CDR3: ASGWRPGDNQPQH
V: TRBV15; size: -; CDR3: ATSRDRGSSYEQY
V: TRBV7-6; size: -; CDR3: ASSARTGGNSPLH
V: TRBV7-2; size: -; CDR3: ASRWSGGPSTDTQY
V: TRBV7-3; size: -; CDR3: ASSLFGPDTQY
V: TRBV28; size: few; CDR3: ASSLWFRGRSQPQH
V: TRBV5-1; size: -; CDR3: ASSLSRGGGETQY
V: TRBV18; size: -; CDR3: ASSSRTVLNSPLH
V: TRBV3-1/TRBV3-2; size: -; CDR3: ASSLGERGQGLWNTIY
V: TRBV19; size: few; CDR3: ASNPPGQGMRPQH
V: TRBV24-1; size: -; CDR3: ATLYRGPGNTIY
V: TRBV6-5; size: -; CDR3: ASSYRPAIQETQY
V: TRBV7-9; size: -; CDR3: ASSLLTGFNSPLH
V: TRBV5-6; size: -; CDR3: ASSPYSAAGNTIY
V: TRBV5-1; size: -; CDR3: ASSLAASGSTDTQY
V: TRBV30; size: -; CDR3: AWGTGGAETQY
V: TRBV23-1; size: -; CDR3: ASSQFTRGTSYNSPLH
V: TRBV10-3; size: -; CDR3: AISRDTMGTQY
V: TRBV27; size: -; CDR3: ASSTDRGFGGYT
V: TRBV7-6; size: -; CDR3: ASSEGGSTYNEQF
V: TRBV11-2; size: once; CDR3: ASTRGGPKYEQY
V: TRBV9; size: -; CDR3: ASSVAPHQDLGSYEQY
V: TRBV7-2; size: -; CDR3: ASENSGGAQETQY
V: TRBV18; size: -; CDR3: ASSLEDSQNTEAF
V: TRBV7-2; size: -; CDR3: ASSADRDQPQH
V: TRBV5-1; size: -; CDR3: ANRVDPGSGELF
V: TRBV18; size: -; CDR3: ASSQNLNTEAF
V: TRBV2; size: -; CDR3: ASSLGGLNTEAF
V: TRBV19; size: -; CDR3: ASSIQGAQDTQY
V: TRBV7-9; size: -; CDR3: ASSLTYGYT
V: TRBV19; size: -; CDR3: ASSIDRLAGPTDTQY
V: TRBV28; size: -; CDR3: ASRPGVQETQY
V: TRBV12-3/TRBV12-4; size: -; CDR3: ASSLNQETQY
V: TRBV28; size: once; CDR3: ASRQAHSYEQY
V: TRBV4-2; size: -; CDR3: ASNQGEGYTGELF
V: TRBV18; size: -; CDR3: ASSPNDEYGYT
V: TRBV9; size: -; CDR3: ASSVEMMGEQY
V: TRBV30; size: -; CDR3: AWSLGTGGQVNEKLF
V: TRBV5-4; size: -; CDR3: ASRATGTTNYNEQF
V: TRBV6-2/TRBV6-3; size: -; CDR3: ASSYPRTDQETQY
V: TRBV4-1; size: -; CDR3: ASSIRDRGGSYNEQF
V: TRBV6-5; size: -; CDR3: ASSLTGGGYT
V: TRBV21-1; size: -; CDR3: ASSKVQGKGEAF
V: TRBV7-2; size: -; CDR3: ASSIGQGKTGELF
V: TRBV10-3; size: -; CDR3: AISERGLGYEQY
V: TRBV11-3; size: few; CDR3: ASSTGTGNTGELF
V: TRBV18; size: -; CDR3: ASSPPASTNTEAF
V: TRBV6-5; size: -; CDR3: ASSYSVSPPNTEAF
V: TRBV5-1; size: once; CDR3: ASNSLAGSPEAF
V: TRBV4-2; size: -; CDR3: ASSPEDGNNGYT
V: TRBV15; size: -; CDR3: ATSELGQPQH
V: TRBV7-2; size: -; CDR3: ASSFKGTDTQY
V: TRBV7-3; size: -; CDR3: ASSLTGANSPLH
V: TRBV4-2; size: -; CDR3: ASSQAGENEKLF
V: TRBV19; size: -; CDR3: ASSTAGGVNEQF